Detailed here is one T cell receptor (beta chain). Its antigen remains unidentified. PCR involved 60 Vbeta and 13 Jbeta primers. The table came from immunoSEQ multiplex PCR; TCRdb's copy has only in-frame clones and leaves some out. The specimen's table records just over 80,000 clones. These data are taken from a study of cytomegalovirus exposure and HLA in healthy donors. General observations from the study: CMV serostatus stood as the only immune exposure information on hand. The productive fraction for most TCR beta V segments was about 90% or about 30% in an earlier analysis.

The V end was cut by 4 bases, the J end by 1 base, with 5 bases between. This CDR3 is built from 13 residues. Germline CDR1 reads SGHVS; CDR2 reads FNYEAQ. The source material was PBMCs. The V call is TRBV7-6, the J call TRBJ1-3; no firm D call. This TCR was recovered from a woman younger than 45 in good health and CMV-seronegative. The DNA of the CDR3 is TGTGCCAGCAGCTCCCGTTCTGGAAACACCATATATTTT. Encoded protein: CASSSRSGNTIYF.